This T cell receptor (beta chain) was sequenced in a study of blood T cell repertoires in COVID-19. About the study: There were acute and convalescent COVID-19 samples, and they came from the United States, Italy and Spain.

The V and J ends lost 5 bases and 7 bases respectively, with 28 bases between them. CDR3 length: 19 amino acids. Per the study methods: How many nucleated cells were present was estimated from reference gene primer amplification. Method: immunoSEQ multiplex PCR; TCRdb's copy keeps in-frame clones and lacks some. The V and J calls and clone size come from that table; D and trimming were worked out from the DNA. The repertoire holds a few hundred thousand clones, with around 84% as singletons. J is TRBJ1-6 and V is TRBV5-3, with TRBD1 as a possible D gene (6 bases). TRBV5-3 counts as an open reading frame of uncertain function. The sequencing input was peripheral blood. This clonotype was obtained from a woman aged 80 or over with active or convalescent COVID-19. The CDR3: CARSPGRFITGIRNSPLHF. CDR3 sequence (DNA): TGTGCCAGAAGTCCCGGTCGGTTTATCACAGGGATCAGGAATTCACCCCTCCACTTT.